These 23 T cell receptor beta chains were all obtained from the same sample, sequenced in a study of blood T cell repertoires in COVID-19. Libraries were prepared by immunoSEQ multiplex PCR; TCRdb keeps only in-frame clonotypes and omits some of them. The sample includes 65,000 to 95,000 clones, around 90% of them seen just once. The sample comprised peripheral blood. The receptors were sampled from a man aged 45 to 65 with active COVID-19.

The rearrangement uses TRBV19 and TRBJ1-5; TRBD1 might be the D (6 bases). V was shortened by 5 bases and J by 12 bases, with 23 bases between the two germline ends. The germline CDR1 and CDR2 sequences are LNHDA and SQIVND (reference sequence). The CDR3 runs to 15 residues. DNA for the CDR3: TGTGCCAGTAGTTCAGGCGACAGGTGGGCCGCTTTCCAGCATTTT. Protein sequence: CASSSGDRWAAFQHF.

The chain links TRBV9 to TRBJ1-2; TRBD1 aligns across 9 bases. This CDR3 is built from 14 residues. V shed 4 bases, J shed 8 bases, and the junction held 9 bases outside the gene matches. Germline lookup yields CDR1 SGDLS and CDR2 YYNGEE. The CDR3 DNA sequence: TGTGCCAGCAGCAACGACAGGGGGACCTGGGGCTACACCTTC. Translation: CASSNDRGTWGYTF. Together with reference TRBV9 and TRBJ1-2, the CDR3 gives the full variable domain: DSGVTQTPKHLITATGQRVTLRCSPRSGDLSVYWYQQSLDQGLQFLIQYYNGEERAKGNILERFSAQQFPDLHSELNLSSLELGDSALYFCASSNDRGTWGYTFGSGTRLTVV.

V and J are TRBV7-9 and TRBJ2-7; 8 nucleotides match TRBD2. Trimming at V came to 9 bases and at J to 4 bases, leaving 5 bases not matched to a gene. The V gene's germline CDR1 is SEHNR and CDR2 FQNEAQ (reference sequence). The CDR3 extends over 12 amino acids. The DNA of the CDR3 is TGTGCCAGTGAGCGGGAGAGTTACGAGCAGTACTTC. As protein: CASERESYEQYF.

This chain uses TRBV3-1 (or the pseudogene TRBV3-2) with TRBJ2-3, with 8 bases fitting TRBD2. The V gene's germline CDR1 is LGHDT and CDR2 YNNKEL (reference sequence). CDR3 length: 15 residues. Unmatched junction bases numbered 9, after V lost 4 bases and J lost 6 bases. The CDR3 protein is CASSRGNGGADTQYF. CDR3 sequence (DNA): TGTGCCAGCAGCCGGGGAAACGGGGGGGCTGATACGCAGTATTTT.

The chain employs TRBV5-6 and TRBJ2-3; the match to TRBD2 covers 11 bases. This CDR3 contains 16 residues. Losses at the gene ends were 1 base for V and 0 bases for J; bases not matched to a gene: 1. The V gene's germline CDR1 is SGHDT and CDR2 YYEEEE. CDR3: CASSLTSGGSTDTQYF. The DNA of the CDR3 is TGTGCCAGCAGCTTGACTAGCGGGGGCAGCACAGATACGCAGTATTTT.

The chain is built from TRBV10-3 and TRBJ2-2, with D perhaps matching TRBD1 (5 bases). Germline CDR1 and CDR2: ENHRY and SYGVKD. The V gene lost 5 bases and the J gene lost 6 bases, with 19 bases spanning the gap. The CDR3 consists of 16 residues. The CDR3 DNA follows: TGTGCCATCAGTCCTCCAGGGCAGGGTAGTTCCGGGGAGCTGTTTTTT. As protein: CAISPPGQGSSGELFF.

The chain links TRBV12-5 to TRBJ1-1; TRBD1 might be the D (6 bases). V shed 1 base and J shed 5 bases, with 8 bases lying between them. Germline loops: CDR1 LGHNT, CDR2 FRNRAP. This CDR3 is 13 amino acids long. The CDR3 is CASGLEQGTEAFF. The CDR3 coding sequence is TGTGCTAGTGGTTTGGAACAGGGAACTGAAGCTTTCTTT.

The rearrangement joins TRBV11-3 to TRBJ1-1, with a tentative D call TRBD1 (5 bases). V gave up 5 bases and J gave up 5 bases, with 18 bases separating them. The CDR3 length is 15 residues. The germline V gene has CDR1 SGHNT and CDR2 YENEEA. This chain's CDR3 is CASSRSLTGQTEAFF. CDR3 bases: TGTGCCAGCAGCCGAAGTTTAACAGGTCAGACTGAAGCTTTCTTT.

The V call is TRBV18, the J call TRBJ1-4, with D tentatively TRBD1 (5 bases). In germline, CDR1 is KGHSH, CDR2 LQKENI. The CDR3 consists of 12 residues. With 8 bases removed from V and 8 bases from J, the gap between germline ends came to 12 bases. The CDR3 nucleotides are TGTGCCAGCACAGGCCCCGGGGAAAAACTGTTTTTT. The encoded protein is CASTGPGEKLFF.

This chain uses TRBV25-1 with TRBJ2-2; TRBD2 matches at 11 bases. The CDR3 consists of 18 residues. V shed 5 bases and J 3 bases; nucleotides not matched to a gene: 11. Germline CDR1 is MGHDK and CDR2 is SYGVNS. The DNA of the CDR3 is TGTGCCAGCAGTTCCCCCCCCGGGACTAGCGGATACACCGGGGAGCTGTTTTTT. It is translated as CASSSPPGTSGYTGELFF. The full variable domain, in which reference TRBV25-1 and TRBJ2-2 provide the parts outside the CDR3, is EADIYQTPRYLVIGTGKKITLECSQTMGHDKMYWYQQDPGMELHLIHYSYGVNSTEKGDLSSESTVSRIRTEHFPLTLESARPSHTSQYLCASSSPPGTSGYTGELFFGEGSRLTVL.

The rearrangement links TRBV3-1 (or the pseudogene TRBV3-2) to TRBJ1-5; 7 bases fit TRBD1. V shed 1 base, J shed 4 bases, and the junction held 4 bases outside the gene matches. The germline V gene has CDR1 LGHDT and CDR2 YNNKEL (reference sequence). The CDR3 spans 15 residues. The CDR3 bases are TGTGCCAGCAGCCAAGGTTACAGGGGAAATCAGCCCCAGCATTTT. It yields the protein CASSQGYRGNQPQHF.

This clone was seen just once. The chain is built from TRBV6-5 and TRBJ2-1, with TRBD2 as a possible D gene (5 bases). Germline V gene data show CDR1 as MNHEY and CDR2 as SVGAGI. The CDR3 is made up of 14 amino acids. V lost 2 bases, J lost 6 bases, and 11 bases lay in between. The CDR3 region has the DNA TGTGCCAGCAGTTACGAGTTCGGGGTCAATGAGCAGTTCTTC. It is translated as CASSYEFGVNEQFF.

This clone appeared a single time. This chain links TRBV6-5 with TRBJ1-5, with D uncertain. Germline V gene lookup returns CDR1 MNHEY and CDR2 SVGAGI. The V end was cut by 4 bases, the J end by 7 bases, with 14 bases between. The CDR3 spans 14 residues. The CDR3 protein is CASSSRNSNQPQHF. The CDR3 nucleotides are TGTGCCAGCAGTTCCCGGAACAGTAACCAGCCCCAGCATTTT.

As DNA, the CDR3 is TGTGCCAGCAGCCCTGGGACAGGCATTAACTATGGCTACACCTTC. Protein: CASSPGTGINYGYTF. The chain has TRBV7-2 and TRBJ1-2; 8 bases fit TRBD1. Germline values: CDR1 SGHTA, CDR2 FQGNSA. V was clipped by 5 bases and J by 1 base; unmatched bases: 6. This CDR3 comprises 15 residues.

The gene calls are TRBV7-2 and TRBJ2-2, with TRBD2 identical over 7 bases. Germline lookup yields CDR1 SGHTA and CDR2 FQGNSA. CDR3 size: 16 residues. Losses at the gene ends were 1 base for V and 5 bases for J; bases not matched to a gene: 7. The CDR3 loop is CASSLESGVITGELFF. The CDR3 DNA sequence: TGTGCCAGCAGCTTAGAGAGCGGGGTGATAACCGGGGAGCTGTTTTTT.

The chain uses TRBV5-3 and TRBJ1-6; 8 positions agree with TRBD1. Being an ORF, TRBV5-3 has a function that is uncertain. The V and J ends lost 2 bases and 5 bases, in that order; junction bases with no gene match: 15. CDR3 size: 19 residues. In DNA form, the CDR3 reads TGTGCCAGAAGCTTTTTGGAGGACAGGGCACAGAGAAATAATTCACCCCTCCACTTT. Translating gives CARSFLEDRAQRNNSPLHF.

The CDR3 DNA reads as TGTGCCAGTAGTATCCTGACAGGGTCTCAGCCCCAGCATTTT. Translated, it gives CASSILTGSQPQHF. The rearrangement uses TRBV19 and TRBJ1-5; 7 bases are shared with TRBD1. This CDR3 has 14 amino acids. CDR1 is LNHDA and CDR2 is SQIVND in the germline V gene (reference sequence). V shed 3 bases, J shed 6 bases, and the junction held 5 bases outside the gene matches.

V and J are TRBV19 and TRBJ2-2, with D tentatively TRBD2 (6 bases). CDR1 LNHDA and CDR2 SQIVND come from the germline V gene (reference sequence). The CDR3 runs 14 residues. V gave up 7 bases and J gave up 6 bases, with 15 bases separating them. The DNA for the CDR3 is TGTGCCAGTAACCCGGGACTTCCTTCCGGGGAGCTGTTTTTT. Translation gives CASNPGLPSGELFF. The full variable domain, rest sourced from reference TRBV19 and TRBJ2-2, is DGGITQSPKYLFRKEGQNVTLSCEQNLNHDAMYWYRQDPGQGLRLIYYSQIVNDFQKGDIAEGYSVSREKKESFPLTVTSAQKNPTAFYLCASNPGLPSGELFFGEGSRLTVL.

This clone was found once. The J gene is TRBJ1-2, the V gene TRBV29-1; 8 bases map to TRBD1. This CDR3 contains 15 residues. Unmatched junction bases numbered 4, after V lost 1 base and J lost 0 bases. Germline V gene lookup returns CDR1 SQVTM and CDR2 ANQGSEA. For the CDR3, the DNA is TGCAGCGTTGAAGTCGGACAGGGTACTAACTATGGCTACACCTTC. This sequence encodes CSVEVGQGTNYGYTF.

The CDR3 loop reads CASSFWDRAVNEQFF. Here the CDR3 DNA reads TGTGCCAGCAGCTTCTGGGACAGGGCCGTCAATGAGCAGTTCTTC. The chain joins TRBV7-9 to TRBJ2-1, with 9 bases aligning to TRBD1. V was pared by 3 bases and J by 6 bases, with 6 bases of the junction left unmatched. The CDR3 covers 15 residues. Germline values: CDR1 SEHNR, CDR2 FQNEAQ (reference sequence).

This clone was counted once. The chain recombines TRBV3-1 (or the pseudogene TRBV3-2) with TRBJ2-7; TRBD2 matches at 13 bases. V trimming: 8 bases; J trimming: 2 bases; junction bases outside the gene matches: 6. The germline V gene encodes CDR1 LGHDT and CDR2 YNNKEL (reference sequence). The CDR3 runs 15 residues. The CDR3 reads CASQTTSGRAYEQYF. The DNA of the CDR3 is TGTGCCAGCCAAACAACTAGCGGGAGGGCCTACGAGCAGTACTTC.

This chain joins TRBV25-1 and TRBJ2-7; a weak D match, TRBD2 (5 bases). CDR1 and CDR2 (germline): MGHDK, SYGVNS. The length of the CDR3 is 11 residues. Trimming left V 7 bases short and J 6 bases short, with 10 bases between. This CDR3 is CASKLEGEQYF. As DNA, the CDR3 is TGTGCCAGCAAACTAGAGGGCGAGCAGTACTTC.

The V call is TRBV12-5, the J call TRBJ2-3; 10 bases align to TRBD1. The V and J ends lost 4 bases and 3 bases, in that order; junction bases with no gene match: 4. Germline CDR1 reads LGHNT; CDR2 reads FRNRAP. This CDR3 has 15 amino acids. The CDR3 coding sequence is TGTGCTAGTGGTTCGGGACAGGGGCATACAGATACGCAGTATTTT. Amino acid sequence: CASGSGQGHTDTQYF.